The rows below give T cell receptor beta chains drawn from one sample of a study of identical twins. One entry per CDR3 protein, called by TCRdb with MiXCR from the 5' RACE reads. The table has hundreds of thousands of distinct CDR3 sequences, 8% to 9% seen once. The same sample was also used in a study of yellow fever vaccine responses in identical twins.

Input material: memory (CD45RO+) T cells sorted from blood. The source of these receptors is a woman under 30 in good health. The CDR3 runs from the conserved cysteine through the conserved F or W. The D gene is left open where the match is weak. Size is omitted from some rows. Given values are once, few, many or a class for expanded clones.

TRBJ1-3,TRBV6-5,-,-,CASSYAEGGAGNTIYF,TGTGCCAGCAGTTACGCGGAGGGGGGGGCAGGAAACACCATATATTTT
TRBJ2-1,TRBV5-6,many,-,CASSFGKGEQFF,TGTGCCAGCAGCTTTGGTAAAGGTGAGCAGTTCTTC
TRBJ2-2,TRBV7-9,few,-,CASSLMTGELFF,TGTGCCAGCAGCTTAATGACCGGGGAGCTGTTTTTT
TRBJ1-4,TRBV12-3/TRBV12-4,few,-,CASSQRGRSNNEKLFF,TGTGCCAGCAGCCAAAGGGGTAGATCGAATAATGAAAAACTGTTTTTT
TRBJ2-5,TRBV6-5,-,TRBD2,CASSYSGGLETQYF,TGTGCCAGCAGTTACAGCGGGGGGTTAGAGACCCAGTACTTC
TRBJ1-4,TRBV5-1,many,TRBD1,CASSLTGAANEKLFF,TGCGCCAGCAGCCTTACAGGGGCCGCTAATGAAAAACTGTTTTTT
TRBJ2-7,TRBV5-1,-,-,CASSLDPVYEQYF,TGCGCCAGCAGCTTGGACCCCGTCTACGAGCAGTACTTC
TRBJ2-1,TRBV15,many,TRBD2,CATSRFESGLAGDPYNEQFF,TGTGCCACCAGCAGATTTGAGTCGGGACTAGCGGGAGACCCCTACAATGAGCAGTTCTTC
TRBJ2-1,TRBV12-3/TRBV12-4,-,TRBD2,CASSDGTSGRKEQFF,TGTGCCAGCAGCGACGGGACTAGCGGGAGAAAGGAGCAGTTCTTC
TRBJ2-7,TRBV27,few,-,CASSFRRTSYEQYF,TGTGCCAGTTCGTTCCGGAGGACCTCTTACGAGCAGTACTTC
TRBJ2-5,TRBV5-1,-,TRBD2,CASSLAVGLAGVRETQYF,TGCGCCAGCAGCTTGGCCGTGGGACTAGCGGGGGTACGGGAGACCCAGTACTTC
TRBJ2-2,TRBV3-1,-,TRBD1,CAFSPGYEQGARTRELFF,TGTGCCTTCAGCCCTGGGTATGAACAGGGGGCGAGAACCCGGGAGCTGTTTTTT
TRBJ1-3,TRBV20-1,many,-,CSGYIGNTIYF,TGCAGTGGGTACATTGGAAACACCATATATTTT
TRBJ2-2,TRBV3-1,-,-,CASSQALNRNTGELFF,TGTGCCAGCAGCCAAGCTTTGAACCGAAACACCGGGGAGCTGTTTTTT
TRBJ2-7,TRBV3-1,-,-,CASSQDNGLGQYF,TGTGCCAGCAGCCAAGATAACGGGCTAGGGCAGTACTTC